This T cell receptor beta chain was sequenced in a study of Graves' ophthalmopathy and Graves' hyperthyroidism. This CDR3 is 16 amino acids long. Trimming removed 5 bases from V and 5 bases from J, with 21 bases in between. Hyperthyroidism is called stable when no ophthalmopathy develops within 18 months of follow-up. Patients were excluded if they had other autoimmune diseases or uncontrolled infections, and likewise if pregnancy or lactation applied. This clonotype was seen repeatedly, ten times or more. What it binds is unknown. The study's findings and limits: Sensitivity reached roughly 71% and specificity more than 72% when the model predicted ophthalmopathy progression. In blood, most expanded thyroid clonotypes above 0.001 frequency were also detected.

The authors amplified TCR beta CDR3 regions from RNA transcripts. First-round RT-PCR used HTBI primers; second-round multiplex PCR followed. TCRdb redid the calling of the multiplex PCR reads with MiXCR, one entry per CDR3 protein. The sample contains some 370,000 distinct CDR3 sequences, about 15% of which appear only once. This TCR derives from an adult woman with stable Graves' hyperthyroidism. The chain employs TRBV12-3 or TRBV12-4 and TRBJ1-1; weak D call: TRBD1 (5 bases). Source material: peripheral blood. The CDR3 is CASSAYGGGGTTEAFF. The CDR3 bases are TGTGCCAGCAGTGCTTACGGGGGGGGAGGCACAACTGAAGCTTTCTTT.